Listed here are 6 T cell receptor beta chains from one sample, sequenced in a study of blood T cell repertoires in COVID-19. Measured with immunoSEQ multiplex PCR; TCRdb has only the in-frame clones, and not every one. The profile shows roughly 24,000 clones, around 91% of them singletons. Sequencing was performed on peripheral blood. The receptor set was obtained from a woman aged 60-75 years with active COVID-19.

This rearrangement joins TRBV10-1 to TRBJ2-2; D call uncertain. Trimming took 3 bases from V and 7 from J, leaving 15 bases between them. The germline CDR1 and CDR2 sequences are WNHNN and SYGVQD (reference sequence). The CDR3 length is 15 residues. The CDR3 here is CASSERWSEHGELFF. Written as DNA, the CDR3 is TGCGCCAGCAGTGAAAGGTGGAGCGAACACGGGGAGCTGTTTTTT.

This sequence joins TRBV18 and TRBJ1-6, with 7 nucleotides matching TRBD1. Looked up from germline, CDR1 is KGHSH and CDR2 is LQKENI. This CDR3 has 15 amino acids. The trim removed 4 bases at V and 9 bases at J, leaving 9 bases unmatched. This CDR3 is CASSRGTADSSPLHF. The CDR3, as DNA: TGTGCCAGCTCACGAGGGACAGCCGACAGTTCACCCCTCCACTTT.

The chain has TRBV20-1 and TRBJ2-6, with 13 bases lining up with TRBD2. The junction had 18 bases not matched to a gene; V was cut back by 3 bases and J by 4 bases. Germline V gene lookup returns CDR1 DFQATT and CDR2 SNEGSKA (reference sequence). The CDR3 has 21 residues. The CDR3 spells CSASGPPGLAGWDLGANVLTF. The CDR3 DNA is TGCAGTGCTAGTGGACCCCCGGGACTAGCGGGGTGGGACCTCGGGGCCAACGTCCTGACTTTC.

V gene TRBV7-9 combines with J gene TRBJ2-3, with a tentative D call TRBD1 (5 bases). Germline CDR1 and CDR2: SEHNR and FQNEAQ (reference sequence). The V gene lost 3 bases and the J gene lost 0 bases, with 7 bases spanning the gap. The CDR3 is made up of 14 amino acids. The CDR3 coding sequence is TGTGCCAGCAGCTTGCAGGGTAGCACAGATACGCAGTATTTT. Translated: CASSLQGSTDTQYF.

This clone was observed a few times. The chain has TRBV28 and TRBJ2-2; D not resolved. The CDR3 totals 14 residues. Germline V gives CDR1 MDHEN, CDR2 SYDVKM. Trimming took 5 bases from V and 2 from J, leaving 9 bases between them. The CDR3 region has the DNA TGTGCCAGCAGTAACAGTGATAACACCGGGGAGCTGTTTTTT. Translated, it gives CASSNSDNTGELFF.

The rearrangement joins TRBV7-3 to TRBJ2-3; 13 bases map to TRBD2. Trimming took 5 bases from V and 4 from J; bases not matched to a gene: 6. CDR1 and CDR2 from the germline V gene are SGHTA and FQGTGA. The CDR3 has 16 amino acids. The CDR3 region is CASSAGLAGVADTQYF. The CDR3 DNA reads as TGTGCCAGCAGCGCCGGACTAGCGGGAGTTGCAGATACGCAGTATTTT.